The present TCR beta chain was sequenced within a study of Ad26.COV2.S vaccination and SARS-CoV-2 variants. V trimming: 4 bases; J trimming: 6 bases; junction bases outside the gene matches: 11. This CDR3 is 15 amino acids long. Germline assignment: CDR1 SGHNT and CDR2 YYREEE (reference sequence). This clone was recorded a few times. The method was immunoSEQ multiplex PCR; TCRdb's version includes in-frame clones alone and lacks a portion of them. Seen here are around 350,000 clones, just over 90% observed once, and the top ten hold about 3.9%. The receptor comes from a human donor who had recovered from COVID-19. The genes are TRBV5-4 and TRBJ2-7, with 9 nucleotides matching TRBD1. The material was peripheral blood, obtained after recovery from COVID-19. CDR3 coding DNA: TGTGCCAGCAGCCCCCCCGGGACAGGGTCGGGCGAGCAGTACTTC. This translates into CASSPPGTGSGEQYF.